This passage covers 13 T cell receptor beta chains from one sample sequenced in a study of Ad26.COV2.S vaccination and SARS-CoV-2 variants. Indicated treatment: 15 to 20 received Ad26.COV2.S at low or high dose, single or two shots; about 5 received placebo; per-sample allocation not given. At day 63 after the first vaccine or placebo injection, samples were drawn. Repertoires were generated with immunoSEQ multiplex PCR, while TCRdb's copy carries only in-frame clones and drops some. The table records almost 400,000 clones, roughly 90% of them present only once. The specimen was peripheral blood, collected in a trial of Ad26.COV2.S vaccine versus placebo. The receptor set was obtained from a person aged 18 to 65 who received the Ad26.COV2.S COVID-19 vaccine or a placebo.

V and J are TRBV6-6 and TRBJ2-2, with TRBD2 identical over 12 bases. Germline assignment: CDR1 MNHNY and CDR2 SVGAGI (reference sequence). After removal of 6 bases from V and 6 bases from J, the junction contained 8 bases not matched to a gene. The CDR3 covers 16 residues. The CDR3 protein is CASRSSSGRAAGELFF. The CDR3 bases are TGTGCCAGCAGATCCTCTAGCGGGAGGGCGGCCGGGGAGCTGTTTTTT.

V and J are TRBV6-5 and TRBJ2-3; D is undetermined. The CDR3 loop spans 12 amino acids. V lost 6 bases and J lost 5, with 9 bases in between. Per the germline V gene, CDR1 is MNHEY and CDR2 is SVGAGI. Here the CDR3 DNA reads TGTGCCAGCAGCTCGATGGGAGATACGCAGTATTTT. It encodes CASSSMGDTQYF.

The chain links TRBV19 to TRBJ2-1; maybe TRBD2 (6 bases). CDR3 length equals 13 residues. Germline CDR1 reads LNHDA; CDR2 reads SQIVND (reference sequence). Trimming pared 5 bases from V and 8 bases from J, leaving 13 bases between. The CDR3 DNA follows: TGTGCCAGTAGTTTTCTAGCGATGGATGAGCAGTTCTTC. As protein: CASSFLAMDEQFF.

The chain has TRBV7-9 and TRBJ1-5; 8 nucleotides line up with TRBD1. The CDR3 totals 15 residues. V lost 8 bases and J lost 6; bases outside the gene matches: 12. Germline values: CDR1 SEHNR, CDR2 FQNEAQ (reference sequence). DNA of the CDR3: TGTGCCAGCCCCCCTCCGGGACAGGTGTTTCAGCCCCAGCATTTT. It encodes CASPPPGQVFQPQHF.

The CDR3 nucleotides are TGTGCCAGTAAGGCTGGCGGGCCTCTAAGCCGCCAGTTCTTC. This translates into CASKAGGPLSRQFF. The chain uses TRBV19 and TRBJ2-1; TRBD2 might be the D (5 bases). The V gene's germline CDR1 is LNHDA and CDR2 SQIVND (reference sequence). The length of the CDR3 is 14 residues. V dropped 7 bases and J dropped 13 bases, with 23 bases sitting between them.

This clone was seen only once. The chain has TRBV19 and TRBJ2-3; 7 bases are a match to TRBD2. The CDR3 loop spans 14 amino acids. The J segment lost 1 base and the V segment lost 8 bases, leaving 6 bases of the junction unmatched. Germline V lookup: CDR1 LNHDA, CDR2 SQIVND (reference sequence). The DNA of the CDR3 is TGTGCCAGTGGGGGGGGACCGCGCACAGATACGCAGTATTTT. Its protein is CASGGGPRTDTQYF. The whole variable domain, filled in from reference TRBV19 and TRBJ2-3, reads DGGITQSPKYLFRKEGQNVTLSCEQNLNHDAMYWYRQDPGQGLRLIYYSQIVNDFQKGDIAEGYSVSREKKESFPLTVTSAQKNPTAFYLCASGGGPRTDTQYFGPGTRLTVL.

V usage is TRBV28 and J usage is TRBJ2-1; D ambiguous. The CDR3 is 12 residues long. CDR1 and CDR2 (germline): MDHEN, SYDVKM. V was trimmed by 7 bases and J by 6 bases, leaving 10 bases between them. CDR3 coding DNA: TGTGCCAGCACCCACCTGCCCAATGAGCAGTTCTTC. Translating gives CASTHLPNEQFF. The full variable domain, with the rest looked up from reference TRBV28 and TRBJ2-1, is DVKVTQSSRYLVKRTGEKVFLECVQDMDHENMFWYRQDPGLGLRLIYFSYDVKMKEKGDIPEGYSVSREKKERFSLILESASTNQTSMYLCASTHLPNEQFFGPGTRLTVL.

The CDR3 DNA follows: TGTGCCAGCAGCCAAGTGTCGGTTGTCGATGGCTACACCTTC. It yields the protein CASSQVSVVDGYTF. The chain couples TRBV14 to TRBJ1-2; D call uncertain. Per germline, CDR1 SGHDN and CDR2 FVKESK. Deletions cut 1 base from V and 6 bases from J, with 12 bases between. This CDR3 is 14 amino acids long.

This clone was found once. The genes are TRBV11-1 and TRBJ2-2; 10 nucleotides align to TRBD1. This CDR3 comprises 16 residues. From germline, CDR1 is SGHAT and CDR2 FQDESV (reference sequence). With V trimmed by 0 bases and J by 6 bases, 4 bases remained unmatched. The CDR3 sequence is CASSLAGTGVPGELFF. CDR3 nucleotide sequence: TGTGCCAGCAGCTTAGCCGGGACAGGGGTCCCCGGGGAGCTGTTTTTT.

V usage is TRBV4-3 and J usage is TRBJ1-1; no definite D call. V was trimmed by 0 bases and J by 0 bases, leaving 8 bases between them. The germline CDR1 and CDR2 sequences are LGHNA and YSLEER. CDR3 length equals 15 residues. The CDR3 loop is CASSQDGMMNTEAFF. CDR3 nucleotides: TGCGCCAGCAGCCAAGATGGGATGATGAACACTGAAGCTTTCTTT.

This clone occurred once. V and J are TRBV18 and TRBJ1-1, with D unresolved. This CDR3 has 13 amino acids. Deletions cut 2 bases from V and 6 bases from J, with 10 bases between. Germline CDR1 reads KGHSH; CDR2 reads LQKENI. The CDR3 nucleotides read TGTGCCAGCTCACCATTACGGCGGCCTGAAGCTTTCTTT. It codes for CASSPLRRPEAFF.

V is TRBV3-1 (or the pseudogene TRBV3-2) and J is TRBJ2-2; unclear D gene. The length of the CDR3 is 14 residues. V shed 4 bases and J shed 1 base, with 7 bases lying between them. Germline CDR1 LGHDT, CDR2 YNNKEL (reference sequence). The CDR3 protein is CASSRGRNTGELFF. CDR3 bases: TGTGCCAGCAGCCGCGGACGGAACACCGGGGAGCTGTTTTTT.

The chain carries TRBV4-2 and TRBJ2-2, with D perhaps matching TRBD1 or TRBD2 (5 bases each). This CDR3 comprises 16 residues. Trimming left V 0 bases short and J 0 bases short, with 8 bases between. Germline loops: CDR1 LGHNA, CDR2 YNFKEQ. CDR3 nucleotide sequence: TGTGCCAGCAGCCAAGATGGGACGCCGAACACCGGGGAGCTGTTTTTT. It translates to CASSQDGTPNTGELFF.